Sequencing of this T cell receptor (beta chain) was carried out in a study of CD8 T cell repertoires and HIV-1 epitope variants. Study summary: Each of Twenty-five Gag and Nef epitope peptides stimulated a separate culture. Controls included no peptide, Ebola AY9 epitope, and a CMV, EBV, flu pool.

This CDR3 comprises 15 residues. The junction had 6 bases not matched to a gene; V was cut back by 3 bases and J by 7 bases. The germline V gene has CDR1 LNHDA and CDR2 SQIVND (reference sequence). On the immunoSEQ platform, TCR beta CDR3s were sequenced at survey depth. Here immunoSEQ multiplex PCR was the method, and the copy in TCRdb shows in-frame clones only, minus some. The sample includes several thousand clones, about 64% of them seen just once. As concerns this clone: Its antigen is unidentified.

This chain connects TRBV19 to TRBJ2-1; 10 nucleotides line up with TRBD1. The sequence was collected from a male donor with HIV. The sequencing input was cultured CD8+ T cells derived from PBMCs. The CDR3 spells CASSMAGQGINEQFF. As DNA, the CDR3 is TGTGCCAGTAGTATGGCGGGACAGGGGATTAATGAGCAGTTCTTC.